This T cell receptor beta chain is from a study of beta chain features in type 1 diabetes. General study results and limits: Any HLA effect on TCRB rearrangement was left unresolved by small sub-analyses. PCR may have favored shorter templates equally in patients and controls. In all four CD4+ subsets, TCRB CDR3 length was significantly, moderately reduced in type 1 diabetes.

Trimming left V 0 bases short and J 4 bases short, with 11 bases between. The V gene's germline CDR1 is SGHRS and CDR2 YFSETQ. There are 14 residues in the CDR3. Sequencing targeted expressed TCRB transcripts, as all isolated RNA had been reverse transcribed. Mean read depth for naive, central memory and regulatory T cell samples was around 3.5 million reads. Sequencing used immunoSEQ multiplex PCR; TCRdb keeps in-frame clones, though not all of them. This repertoire shows around 250,000 clones, roughly an eighth found once; its top ten account for about 0.015%. Averaging around 110 mL, one heparinised blood draw came from each individual donor. This clone was counted between two and nine times. Antigen: not known.

The V and J genes are TRBV5-1 and TRBJ2-7, with TRBD1 as a possible D gene (6 bases). Input material: naive CD4+ T cells from blood. The origin of this receptor is a man in his thirties or forties with type 1 diabetes. The CDR3 spells CASSLAAGEYEQYF. In DNA form, the CDR3 reads TGCGCCAGCAGCTTGGCGGCAGGGGAGTACGAGCAGTACTTC.